The 7 T cell receptor beta chains in this list originate from one sample, sequenced in a study of blood T cell repertoires in COVID-19. The protocol was immunoSEQ multiplex PCR, while the TCRdb copy is restricted to in-frame clones and leaves out a portion. The sample lists 50,000 to 80,000 clones, approximately 80% occurring once. Material: peripheral blood. Receptors originate from a man in his sixties with COVID-19, enrolled during active disease.

The chain uses TRBV18 and TRBJ2-3, with TRBD1 matching over 7 bases. There are 14 residues in the CDR3. With 7 bases clipped from V and 2 bases from J, the junction kept 6 bases outside the gene matches. CDR1 and CDR2 from the germline V gene are KGHSH and LQKENI. This chain's CDR3 is CASLPGQNTDTQYF. CDR3 nucleotide sequence: TGTGCCAGCTTACCGGGACAGAACACAGATACGCAGTATTTT.

The rearrangement links TRBV10-3 to TRBJ1-2, with 9 bases matching TRBD1. The germline V gene has CDR1 ENHRY and CDR2 SYGVKD. The junction had 7 bases not matched to a gene; V was cut back by 1 base and J by 4 bases. This CDR3 has 16 amino acids. DNA for the CDR3: TGTGCCATCAGTGAGTTGGGACAGGGAAATACCTATGGCTACACCTTC. It is translated as CAISELGQGNTYGYTF.

J is TRBJ2-3 and V is TRBV25-1; 8 bases fit TRBD2. Germline V gene data show CDR1 as MGHDK and CDR2 as SYGVNS. CDR3 length: 15 amino acids. Losses at the gene ends were 5 bases for V and 5 bases for J; bases not matched to a gene: 9. DNA of the CDR3: TGTGCCAGCAGTATATCTGGGACTAGAAGAGATACGCAGTATTTT. It is translated as CASSISGTRRDTQYF. Combining the CDR3 with reference TRBV25-1 and TRBJ2-3 gives the whole variable domain EADIYQTPRYLVIGTGKKITLECSQTMGHDKMYWYQQDPGMELHLIHYSYGVNSTEKGDLSSESTVSRIRTEHFPLTLESARPSHTSQYLCASSISGTRRDTQYFGPGTRLTVL.

The chain uses TRBV6-5 and TRBJ1-5, with D tentatively TRBD1 (5 bases). The V and J ends lost 7 bases and 2 bases respectively, with 15 bases between them. The CDR3 contains 15 residues. CDR1 and CDR2 from the germline V gene are MNHEY and SVGAGI. The CDR3 region is CASTERGARNQPQHF. The CDR3 coding sequence is TGTGCCAGCACCGAGCGGGGCGCGCGCAATCAGCCCCAGCATTTT.

DNA of the CDR3: TGTGCCAGCAGCTTGCCGGGGGGAAATGAAAAACTGTTTTTT. It is translated as CASSLPGGNEKLFF. This rearrangement joins TRBV5-6 to TRBJ1-4; D perhaps matches TRBD1 (5 bases). This CDR3 is built from 14 residues. The V gene's germline CDR1 is SGHDT and CDR2 YYEEEE. Trimming pared 1 base from V and 5 bases from J, leaving 9 bases between.

This clone was observed a handful of times. The V gene is TRBV2, the J gene TRBJ2-3, with 8 nucleotides matching TRBD1. Germline CDR1 is SNHLY and CDR2 is FYNNEI. The V gene end was trimmed by 1 base and the J gene end by 4 bases; junction bases not matched to a gene: 4. The CDR3 extends over 15 amino acids. For the CDR3, the DNA is TGTGCCAGCAGTGAAGTGACAGGGGTCTCAGATACGCAGTATTTT. It yields the protein CASSEVTGVSDTQYF.

V gene TRBV6-5 combines with J gene TRBJ2-4; D not resolved. The germline V gene encodes CDR1 MNHEY and CDR2 SVGAGI. Trimming left V 6 bases short and J 4 bases short, with 7 bases between. This CDR3 has 12 residues. The CDR3 sequence is CASSPPKNIQYF. CDR3 DNA sequence: TGTGCCAGCAGCCCCCCTAAAAACATTCAGTACTTC.